This T cell receptor beta chain originates from a study of CD8 T cells in ankylosing spondylitis. Regarding the study as a whole: What appeared characteristic of ankylosing spondylitis blood was a TCR beta motif of eight highly homologous variants. Prior work had noted some motif variants in reactive arthritis blood and synovial fluid. Reports say disease-linked clones showed up significantly more in matched ankylosing spondylitis synovial fluid.

Germline values: CDR1 GTSNPN, CDR2 SVGIG (reference sequence). The CDR3 is 15 residues long. Trimming removed 4 bases from V and 6 bases from J, with 21 bases in between. This clonotype was seen only a few times. The antigen is not known. Using quantitative 5'-RACE with molecular barcodes, the authors made TCR beta libraries. MiXCR was run by TCRdb on the 5' RACE reads, yielding one entry per CDR3 protein. Of about 300,000 distinct CDR3 sequences listed, less than 25% were seen once; the top ten hold under 4%. V is TRBV30 and J is TRBJ1-2; TRBD1 is a possible D gene (5 bases). The specimen sequenced was blood, either unsorted or a sorted T cell fraction (not recorded which). This clonotype was obtained from a female donor with ankylosing spondylitis or in good health (not recorded which). The CDR3 region is CAWTTPPGRYDGYTF. CDR3 coding DNA: TGTGCCTGGACTACTCCGCCAGGGAGATATGATGGCTACACCTTC.